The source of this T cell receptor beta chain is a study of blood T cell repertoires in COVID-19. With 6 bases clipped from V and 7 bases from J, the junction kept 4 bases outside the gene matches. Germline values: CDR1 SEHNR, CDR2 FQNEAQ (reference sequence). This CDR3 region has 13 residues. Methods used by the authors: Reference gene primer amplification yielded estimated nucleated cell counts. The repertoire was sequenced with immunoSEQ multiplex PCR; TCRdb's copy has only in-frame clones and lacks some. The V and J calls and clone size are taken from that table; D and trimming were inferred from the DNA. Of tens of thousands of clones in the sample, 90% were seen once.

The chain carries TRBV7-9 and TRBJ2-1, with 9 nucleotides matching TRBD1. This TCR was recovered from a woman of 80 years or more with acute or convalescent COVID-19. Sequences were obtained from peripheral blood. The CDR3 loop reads CASRRTGDNEQFF. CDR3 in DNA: TGTGCCAGCAGGCGGACAGGGGATAATGAGCAGTTCTTC.